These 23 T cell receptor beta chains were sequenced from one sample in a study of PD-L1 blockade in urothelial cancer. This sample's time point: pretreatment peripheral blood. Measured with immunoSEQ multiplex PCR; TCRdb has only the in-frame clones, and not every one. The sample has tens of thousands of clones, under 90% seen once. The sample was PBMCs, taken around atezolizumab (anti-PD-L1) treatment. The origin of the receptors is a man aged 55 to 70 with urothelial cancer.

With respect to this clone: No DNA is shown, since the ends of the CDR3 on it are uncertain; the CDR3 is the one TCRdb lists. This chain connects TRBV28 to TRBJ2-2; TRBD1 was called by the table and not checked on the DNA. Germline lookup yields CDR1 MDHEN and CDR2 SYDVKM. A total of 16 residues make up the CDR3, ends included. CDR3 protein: CASSSGQGFGAGELFF.

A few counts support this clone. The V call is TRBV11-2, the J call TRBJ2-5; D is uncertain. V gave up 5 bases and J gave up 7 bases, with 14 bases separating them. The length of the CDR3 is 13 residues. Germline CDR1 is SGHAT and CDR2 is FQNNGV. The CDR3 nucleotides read TGTGCCAGCAGCCCGACACCCTCGGCGACCCAGTACTTC. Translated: CASSPTPSATQYF. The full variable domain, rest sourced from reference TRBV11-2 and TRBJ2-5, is EAGVAQSPRYKIIEKRQSVAFWCNPISGHATLYWYQQILGQGPKLLIQFQNNGVVDDSQLPKDRFSAERLKGVDSTLKIQPAKLEDSAVYLCASSPTPSATQYFGPGTRLLVL.

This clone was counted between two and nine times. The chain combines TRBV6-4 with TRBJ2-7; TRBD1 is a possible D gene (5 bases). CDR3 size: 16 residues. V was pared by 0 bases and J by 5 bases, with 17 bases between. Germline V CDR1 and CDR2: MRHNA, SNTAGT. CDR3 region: CASSDSTEPWIDEQYF. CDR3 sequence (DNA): TGTGCCAGCAGTGACTCGACAGAGCCTTGGATCGACGAGCAGTACTTC.

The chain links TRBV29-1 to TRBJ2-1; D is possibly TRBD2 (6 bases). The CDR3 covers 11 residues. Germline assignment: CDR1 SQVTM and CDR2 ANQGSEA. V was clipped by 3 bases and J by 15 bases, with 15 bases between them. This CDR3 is CSVDLAGRRFF. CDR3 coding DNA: TGCAGCGTTGATTTGGCGGGACGTAGGTTCTTC.

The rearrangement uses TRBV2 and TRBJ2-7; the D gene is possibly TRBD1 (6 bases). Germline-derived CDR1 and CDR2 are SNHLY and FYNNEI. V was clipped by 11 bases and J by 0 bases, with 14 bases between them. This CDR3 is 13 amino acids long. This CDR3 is CAVEGTTSYEQYF. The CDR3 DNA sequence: TGTGCCGTTGAGGGGACAACCTCCTACGAGCAGTACTTC.

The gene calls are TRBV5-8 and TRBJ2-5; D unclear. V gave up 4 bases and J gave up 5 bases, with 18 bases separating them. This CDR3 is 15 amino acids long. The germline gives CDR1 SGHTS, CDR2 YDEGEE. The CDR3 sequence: CASSPEEARWETQYF. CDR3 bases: TGTGCCAGCAGCCCCGAAGAGGCTAGATGGGAGACCCAGTACTTC.

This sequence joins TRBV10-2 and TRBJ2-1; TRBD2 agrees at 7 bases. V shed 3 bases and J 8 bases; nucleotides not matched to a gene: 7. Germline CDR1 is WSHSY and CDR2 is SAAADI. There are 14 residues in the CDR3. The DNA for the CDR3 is TGCGCCAGCAGTGAAGGACTAGACCGGTATGAGCAGTTCTTC. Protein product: CASSEGLDRYEQFF.

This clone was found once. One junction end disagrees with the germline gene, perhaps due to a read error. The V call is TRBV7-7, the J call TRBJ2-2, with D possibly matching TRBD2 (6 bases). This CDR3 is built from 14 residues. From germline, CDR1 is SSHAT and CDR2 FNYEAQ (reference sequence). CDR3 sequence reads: CASSPRSGTGELFF. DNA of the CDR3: TGTGCTAGCAGCCCCCGTAGCGGCACCGGGGAGCTGTTTTTT.

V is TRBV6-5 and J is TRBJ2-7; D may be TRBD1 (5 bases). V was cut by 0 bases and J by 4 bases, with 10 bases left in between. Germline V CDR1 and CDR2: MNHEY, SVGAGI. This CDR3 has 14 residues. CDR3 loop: CASSYSTQGYEQYF. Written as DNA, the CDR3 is TGTGCCAGCAGTTACTCGACCCAGGGATACGAGCAGTACTTC.

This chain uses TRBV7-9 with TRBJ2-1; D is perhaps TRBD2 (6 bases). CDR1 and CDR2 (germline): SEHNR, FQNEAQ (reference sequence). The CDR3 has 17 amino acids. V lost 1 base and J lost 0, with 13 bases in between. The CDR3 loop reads CASSLGALAFSYNEQFF. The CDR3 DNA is TGTGCCAGCAGCTTAGGCGCTCTAGCGTTCTCCTACAATGAGCAGTTCTTC.

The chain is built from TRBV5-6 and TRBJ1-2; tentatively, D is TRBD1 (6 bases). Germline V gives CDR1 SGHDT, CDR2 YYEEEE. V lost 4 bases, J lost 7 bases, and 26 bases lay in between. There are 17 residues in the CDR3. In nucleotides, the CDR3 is TGTGCCAGCAGCCAGTTACAGGGATCGACAGCCGCGGGTGGCTACACCTTC. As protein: CASSQLQGSTAAGGYTF.

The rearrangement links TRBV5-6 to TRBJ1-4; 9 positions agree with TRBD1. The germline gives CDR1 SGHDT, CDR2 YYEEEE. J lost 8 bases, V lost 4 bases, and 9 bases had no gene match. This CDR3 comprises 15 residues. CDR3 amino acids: CASSVSGTGSEKLFF. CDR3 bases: TGTGCCAGCAGCGTATCCGGGACAGGGTCCGAAAAACTGTTTTTT.

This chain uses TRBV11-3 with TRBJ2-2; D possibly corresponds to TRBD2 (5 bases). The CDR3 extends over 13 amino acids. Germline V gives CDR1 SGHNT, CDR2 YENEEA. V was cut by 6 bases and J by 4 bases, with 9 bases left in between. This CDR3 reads CASRDRGTGELFF. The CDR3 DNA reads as TGTGCCAGCAGGGACCGGGGCACCGGGGAGCTGTTTTTT.

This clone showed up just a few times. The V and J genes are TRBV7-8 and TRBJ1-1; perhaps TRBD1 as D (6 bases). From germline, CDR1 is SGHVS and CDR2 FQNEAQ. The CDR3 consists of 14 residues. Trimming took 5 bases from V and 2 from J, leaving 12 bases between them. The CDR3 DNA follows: TGTGCCAGCAGCCTACGGACAGACAACACTGAAGCTTTCTTT. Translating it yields CASSLRTDNTEAFF.

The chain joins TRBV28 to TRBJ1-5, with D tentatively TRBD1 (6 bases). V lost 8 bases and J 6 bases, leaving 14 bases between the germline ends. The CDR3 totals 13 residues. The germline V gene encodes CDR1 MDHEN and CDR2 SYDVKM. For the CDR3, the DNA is TGTGCCAGCTGGGCCAGGGGTTTTCAGCCCCAGCATTTT. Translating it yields CASWARGFQPQHF. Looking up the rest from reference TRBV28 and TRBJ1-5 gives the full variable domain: DVKVTQSSRYLVKRTGEKVFLECVQDMDHENMFWYRQDPGLGLRLIYFSYDVKMKEKGDIPEGYSVSREKKERFSLILESASTNQTSMYLCASWARGFQPQHFGDGTRLSIL.

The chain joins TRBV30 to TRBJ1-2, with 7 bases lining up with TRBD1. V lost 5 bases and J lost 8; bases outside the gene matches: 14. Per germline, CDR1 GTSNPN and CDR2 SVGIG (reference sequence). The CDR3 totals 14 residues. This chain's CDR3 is CAWSQGFAGNGYTF. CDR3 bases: TGTGCCTGGTCACAGGGGTTTGCGGGGAACGGCTACACCTTC. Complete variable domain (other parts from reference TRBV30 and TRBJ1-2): SQTIHQWPATLVQPVGSPLSLECTVEGTSNPNLYWYRQAAGRGLQLLFYSVGIGQISSEVPQNLSASRPQDRQFILSSKKLLLSDSGFYLCAWSQGFAGNGYTFGSGTRLTVV.

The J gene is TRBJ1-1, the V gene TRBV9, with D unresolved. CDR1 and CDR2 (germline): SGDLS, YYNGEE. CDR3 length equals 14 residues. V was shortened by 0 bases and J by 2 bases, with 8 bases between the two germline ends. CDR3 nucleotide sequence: TGTGCCAGCAGCGTAGACCCGACAAACACTGAAGCTTTCTTT. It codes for CASSVDPTNTEAFF.

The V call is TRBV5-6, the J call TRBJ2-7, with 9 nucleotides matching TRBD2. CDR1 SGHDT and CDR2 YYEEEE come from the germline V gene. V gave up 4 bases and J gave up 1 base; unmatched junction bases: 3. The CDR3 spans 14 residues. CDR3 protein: CASSLSGRSYEQYF. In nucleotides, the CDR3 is TGTGCCAGCAGCCTTAGCGGGAGATCCTACGAGCAGTACTTC.

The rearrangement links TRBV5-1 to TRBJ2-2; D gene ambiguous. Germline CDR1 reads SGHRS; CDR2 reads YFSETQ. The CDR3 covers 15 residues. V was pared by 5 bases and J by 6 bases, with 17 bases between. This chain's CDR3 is CASRSGTAVAGELFF. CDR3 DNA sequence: TGCGCCAGCAGGTCTGGCACGGCGGTAGCCGGGGAGCTGTTTTTT. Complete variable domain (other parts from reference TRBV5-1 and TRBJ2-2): KAGVTQTPRYLIKTRGQQVTLSCSPISGHRSVSWYQQTPGQGLQFLFEYFSETQRNKGNFPGRFSGRQFSNSRSEMNVSTLELGDSALYLCASRSGTAVAGELFFGEGSRLTVL.

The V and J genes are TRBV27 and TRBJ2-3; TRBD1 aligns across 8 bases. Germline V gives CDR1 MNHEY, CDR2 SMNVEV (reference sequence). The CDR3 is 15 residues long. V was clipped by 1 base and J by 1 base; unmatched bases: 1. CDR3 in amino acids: CASSLWGQGTDTQYF. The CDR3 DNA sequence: TGTGCCAGCAGTTTATGGGGACAGGGCACAGATACGCAGTATTTT.

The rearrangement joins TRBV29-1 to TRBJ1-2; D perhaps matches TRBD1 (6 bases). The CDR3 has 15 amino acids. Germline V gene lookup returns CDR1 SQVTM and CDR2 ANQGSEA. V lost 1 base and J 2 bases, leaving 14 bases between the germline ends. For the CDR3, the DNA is TGCAGCGTTGAAGTATGGACAGAAAAGAACTATGGCTACACCTTC. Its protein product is CSVEVWTEKNYGYTF.

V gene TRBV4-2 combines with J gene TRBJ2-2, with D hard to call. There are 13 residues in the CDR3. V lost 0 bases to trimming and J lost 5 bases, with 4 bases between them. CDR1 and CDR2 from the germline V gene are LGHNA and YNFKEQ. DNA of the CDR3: TGTGCCAGCAGCCAAGACAGGACCGGGGAGCTGTTTTTT. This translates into CASSQDRTGELFF.

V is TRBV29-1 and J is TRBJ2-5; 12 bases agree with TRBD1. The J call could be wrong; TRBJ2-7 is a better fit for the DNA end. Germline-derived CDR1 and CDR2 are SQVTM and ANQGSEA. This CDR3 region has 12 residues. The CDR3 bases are TGCAGCGGGGGACAGGGGGCTTACGAGCAGTACTTC. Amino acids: CSGGQGAYEQYF.